This T cell receptor beta chain was recorded in a study of shared clonotypes between healthy human individuals. The germline CDR1 and CDR2 sequences are SGHNT and YYREEE (reference sequence). Trimming left V 0 bases short and J 2 bases short, with 8 bases between. The CDR3 covers 14 residues. Measured with immunoSEQ multiplex PCR; TCRdb has only the in-frame clones, and not every one. Among 2 million to 2.5 million clones listed, approximately 94% were seen once. This chain links TRBV5-4 with TRBJ1-1; D is unresolved. The receptor comes from a man aged 18 to 29 in good health. Source material: naive CD4+ T cells sorted from blood. Subset in this sample: CD45RA+ positively selected. The DNA of the CDR3 is TGTGCCAGCAGCTTGGAACAGACTAACACTGAAGCTTTCTTT. It translates to CASSLEQTNTEAFF.